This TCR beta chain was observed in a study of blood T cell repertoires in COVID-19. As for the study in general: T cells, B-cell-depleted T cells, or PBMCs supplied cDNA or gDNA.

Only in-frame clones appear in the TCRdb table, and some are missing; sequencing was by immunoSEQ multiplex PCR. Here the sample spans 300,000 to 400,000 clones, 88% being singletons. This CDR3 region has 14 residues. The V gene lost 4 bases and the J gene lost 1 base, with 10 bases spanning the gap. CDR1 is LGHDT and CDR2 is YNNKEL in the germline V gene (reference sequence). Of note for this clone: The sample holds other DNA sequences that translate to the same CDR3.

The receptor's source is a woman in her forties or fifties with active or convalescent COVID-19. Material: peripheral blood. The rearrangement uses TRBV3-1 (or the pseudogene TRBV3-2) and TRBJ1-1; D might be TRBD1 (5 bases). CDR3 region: CASSPGGKNTEAFF. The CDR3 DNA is TGTGCCAGCAGCCCCGGGGGGAAGAACACTGAAGCTTTCTTT.